This T cell receptor beta chain is drawn from a study of T cells in Graves' hyperthyroidism and ophthalmopathy (dated by TCRdb to the late 2010s). Some background on the complete study: Peripheral blood samples were taken at initial diagnosis, before any treatment was given. The roughly 94 discovery patients were randomly divided into training and test sets at a 7:3 ratio. Whether ophthalmopathy could be predicted prospectively was tested in an independent validation cohort made up of 18 to 20 hyperthyroidism patients plus 17 patients who later progressed to ophthalmopathy. After sampling, hyperthyroidism patients received methimazole starting at 30 mg daily, and ophthalmopathy patients received high-dose intravenous methylprednisolone. The study also compared thyroid tissue and blood T-cell repertoires from several Graves' hyperthyroidism patients. To identify distinguishing TCR V-J signatures, a discovery cohort of some 100 patients was used, comprising 40 to 45 with Graves' ophthalmopathy and 57 with stable Graves' hyperthyroidism. The paper describes TCR Vbeta CDR3 sequencing of more than 120 peripheral blood samples, made up of around 41 ophthalmopathy patients, around 78 hyperthyroidism patients and about 17 progressor patients.

The table lists this clonotype with a few counts. The antigen it binds to is not known. The record has no base qualities; no much larger clone is one base away. Overall study results and their limits: Most expanded thyroid clonotypes (frequency above 0.001) were also found in blood, which suggests that blood repertoires may mirror thyroid immune responses. In validation, the model predicted progression to ophthalmopathy with approximately 69% sensitivity and approximately 72% specificity, a median of 6.5 months before onset. No statistical method was used to fix the sample size in advance, and group allocation was not hidden from the investigators. Ophthalmopathy was separated from stable hyperthyroidism by a 13 V-J signature model, with over 85% sensitivity and approximately 81% specificity obtained in cross-validation and 80%/75% obtained in testing.

The TCR beta CDR3 regions were amplified from the RNA transcripts. A first-round RT-PCR of the TCR CDR3 used the HTBI primer set with the Qiagen OneStep RT-PCR kit. Libraries were constructed in a second round of multiplex PCR, after which size selection and purification were carried out. Sequencing of the libraries was done on an Illumina HiSeq2000 using paired-end 100 bp reads. Regarding the original processing steps: SOAPnuke was used to process the raw data, removing reads that contained adapters or uncalled bases, had a mean Phred below 15, or lacked an exact match to the constant primer or identifier. COPE v1.2.5 was used to merge high-quality paired reads, and clonotypes were defined as unique nucleotide sequences. MiTCR v1.1 was used to align the clonotypes against IMGT TRBV, TRBD and TRBJ reference segments. Analysis was restricted to V-J combinations with a frequency above 0.0001, which covered 99% to 99.2% of repertoires. A TCS score was defined as the ratio between F50 (clonal expansion) and ExV (chaos), using BLOSUM62-based TCRdist between CDR3 peptides within each V-J. Welch's t-statistics and random forest reduced around 510 V-J features to 13, which were used in a naive Bayes classifier (R e1071). TCRdb reprocessing: public reads trimmed at Q25 with fastp, clones called with MiXCR, in-frame beta chains kept. Each entry is one CDR3 protein sequence, shown with its most common DNA and genes. The authors' filters were not applied to this entry. The sample table holds about half a million distinct CDR3 sequences, of which roughly 15% were seen once. Together, the top ten hold over 25% of the sample.

Moderately to severely active disease, a Clinical Activity Score of at least 3, a NOSPECS grade of at least 4, and a duration under 3 months were present in ophthalmopathy patients. The study excluded patients with uncontrolled infections, other autoimmune diseases, pregnancy or lactation. Diagnoses were established on the basis of clinical symptoms, serum thyroxine and TRAb, thyroid ultrasound, and orbital computed tomography. Ficoll-Paque density gradient centrifugation was used to isolate PBMCs from 8 to 10 ml of fresh peripheral blood. Total RNA was extracted using Trizol reagent, and RNA quality was assessed on an Agilent 2100 Bioanalyzer. Reading the germline V gene gives CDR1 LGHNA and CDR2 YSLEER. V is trimmed back by 3 bases and J by 4 bases, and the junction contains 2 bases that no gene match accounts for. Spanning cysteine to phenylalanine, the CDR3 consists of 13 amino acids. Here the CDR3 DNA is all that survives: 39 bases in frame from base 1.

The source of this sequence is a woman in her twenties or thirties with Graves' ophthalmopathy. The chain was built from TRBV4-3 and TRBJ2-7, with 8 middle bases fitting TRBD2. Sequencing used blood. The base sequence is TGCGCCAGCAGCCAGGCTAGCGGGTACGAGCAGTACTTC. The resulting protein is CASSQASGYEQYF.